This record looks at one T cell receptor beta chain sequence and its context. Its antigen is not yet known. Per-base quality was not reported, and no clone a single base away is much larger than it. TCRbeta CDR3 regions were amplified from extracted genomic DNA using the immunoSEQ Platform. Multiplex PCR, high-throughput sequencing and a vendor bioinformatics pipeline were brought together in the immunoSEQ assay. From the authors' description of their analysis: After discarding non-productive sequences and any CDR3s under 4 amino acids in length, clonotype frequencies were recalculated for each sample. In immunoSEQ Analyzer 2.0, shared clonotypes were identified as identical CDR3 amino acid, V gene and J gene sequences. Repertoire overlap was normalized by dividing shared clonotype counts by the product of both clone-set sizes, scaled by 1000 into arbitrary units. TCRdb holds this immuneACCESS table with in-frame rearrangements only. Some clones are missing; in checked studies, unresolved V genes explain under half, and the rest has no known cause. The V and J calls and the clone size are those of that table, but D and trimming were determined from the DNA. For this sample there are around 14,000 clones; approximately 70% appear just once. The ten largest account for approximately 2.3% of the sample.

PBMCs were obtained by Ficoll density gradient centrifugation and kept cryopreserved until use. This sample was taken from a study of memory B cells and T cells in multiple sclerosis (dated by TCRdb to 2017 to 2018). In the study overall: The study compared the TCR beta repertoires of autoproliferating peripheral T cells with those of brain lesion-infiltrating T cells in multiple sclerosis patients. A couple of multiple sclerosis patients were included in the TCR sequencing because brain lesions obtained at autopsy or brain-infiltrating cells obtained from biopsy were available for them. Study-wide findings and limitations: Clone-set sizes differed between compartments, which influenced counts of shared clonotypes and required normalization.

The CDR3, cysteine through phenylalanine, is 16 amino acids long. Only the CDR3 part of the read is kept: 48 bases, read in frame from the first base. Based on the germline V gene, the CDR1 and CDR2 sequences are SGHDT and YYEEEE. The junction shows trimming of 4 bases on V and 5 bases on J, plus 19 bases between the germline ends. The sequence came from a human donor with multiple sclerosis. The source material was memory (CD45RO+) CD4+ T cells from blood. The intended sense of this specimen's cell subset or site label: CD45RO+ memory T cells sorted from peripheral blood. The rearranged chain carries TRBV5-6 and TRBJ1-5; the D gene is possibly TRBD1, with 6 bases matching. The CDR3 region has the sequence CASSGGSPGGHQPQHF. The nucleotide sequence is TGTGCCAGCAGCGGTGGCAGCCCCGGGGGGCATCAGCCCCAGCATTTT.